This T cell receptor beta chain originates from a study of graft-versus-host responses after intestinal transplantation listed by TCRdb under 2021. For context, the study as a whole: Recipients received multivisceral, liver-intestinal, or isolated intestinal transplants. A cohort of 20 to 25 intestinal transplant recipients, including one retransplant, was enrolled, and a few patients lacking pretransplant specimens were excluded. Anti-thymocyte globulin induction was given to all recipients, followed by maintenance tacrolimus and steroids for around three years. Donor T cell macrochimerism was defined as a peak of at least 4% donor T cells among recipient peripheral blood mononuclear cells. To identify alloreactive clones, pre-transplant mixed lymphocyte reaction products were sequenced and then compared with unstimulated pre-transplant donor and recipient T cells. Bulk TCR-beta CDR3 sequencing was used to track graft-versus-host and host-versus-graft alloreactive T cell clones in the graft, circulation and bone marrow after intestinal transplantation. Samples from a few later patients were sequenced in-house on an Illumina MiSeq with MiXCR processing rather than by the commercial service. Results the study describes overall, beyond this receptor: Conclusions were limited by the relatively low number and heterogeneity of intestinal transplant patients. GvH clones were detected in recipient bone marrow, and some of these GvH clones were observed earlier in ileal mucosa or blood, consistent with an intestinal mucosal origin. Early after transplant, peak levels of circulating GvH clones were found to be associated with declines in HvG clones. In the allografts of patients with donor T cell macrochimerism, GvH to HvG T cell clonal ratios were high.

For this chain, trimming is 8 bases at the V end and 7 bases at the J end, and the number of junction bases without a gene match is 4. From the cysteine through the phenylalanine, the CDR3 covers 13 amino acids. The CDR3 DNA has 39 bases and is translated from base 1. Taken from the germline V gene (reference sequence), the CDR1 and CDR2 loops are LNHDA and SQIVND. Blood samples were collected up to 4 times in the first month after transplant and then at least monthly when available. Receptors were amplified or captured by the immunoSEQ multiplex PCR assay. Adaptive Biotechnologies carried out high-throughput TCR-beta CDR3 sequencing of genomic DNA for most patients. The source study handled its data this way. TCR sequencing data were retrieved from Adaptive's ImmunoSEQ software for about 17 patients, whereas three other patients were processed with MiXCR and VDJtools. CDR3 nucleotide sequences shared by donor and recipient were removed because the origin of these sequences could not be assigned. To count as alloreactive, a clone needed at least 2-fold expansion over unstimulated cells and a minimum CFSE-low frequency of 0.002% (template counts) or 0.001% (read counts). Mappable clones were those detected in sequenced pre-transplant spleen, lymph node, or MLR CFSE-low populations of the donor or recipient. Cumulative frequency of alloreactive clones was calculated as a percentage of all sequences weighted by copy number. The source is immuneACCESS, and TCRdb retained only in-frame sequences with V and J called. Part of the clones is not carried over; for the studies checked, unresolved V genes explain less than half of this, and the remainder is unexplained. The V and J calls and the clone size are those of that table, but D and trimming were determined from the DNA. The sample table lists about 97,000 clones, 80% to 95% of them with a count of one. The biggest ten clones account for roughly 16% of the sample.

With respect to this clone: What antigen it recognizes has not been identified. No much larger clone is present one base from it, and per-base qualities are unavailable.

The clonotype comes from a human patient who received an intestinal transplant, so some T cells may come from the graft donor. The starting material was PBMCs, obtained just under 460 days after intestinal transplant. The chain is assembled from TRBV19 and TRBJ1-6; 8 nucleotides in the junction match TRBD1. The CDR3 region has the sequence CASPDRVNSPLHF. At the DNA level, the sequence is TGTGCCAGTCCGGACAGGGTAAATTCACCCCTCCACTTT. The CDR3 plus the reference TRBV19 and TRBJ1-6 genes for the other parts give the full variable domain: DGGITQSPKYLFRKEGQNVTLSCEQNLNHDAMYWYRQDPGQGLRLIYYSQIVNDFQKGDIAEGYSVSREKKESFPLTVTSAQKNPTAFYLCASPDRVNSPLHFGNGTRLTVT.